One sample yielded the 18 T cell receptor beta chains listed below, sequenced in a study. One entry per CDR3 protein results from TCRdb running MiXCR on the RT-PCR reads. The repertoire has around 700,000 distinct CDR3 sequences, about 14% of them found once; the top ten carry roughly 4%. The material sequenced was memory CD4+ T cells from blood. All receptors come from a female donor in good health, serving as a healthy control.

This clonotype was picked up many times. The chain joins TRBV20-1 to TRBJ2-3; D not certain. The CDR3 runs to 14 residues. V was trimmed by 1 base and J by 5 bases, leaving 13 bases between them. CDR1 is DFQATT, CDR2 SNEGSKA, per germline (reference sequence). This CDR3 reads CSARVPSLGDTQYF. The CDR3 DNA reads TGCAGTGCTAGAGTACCCTCCCTCGGAGATACGCAGTATTTT.

The gene calls are TRBV5-8 and TRBJ1-1, with 7 bases lining up with TRBD1. The CDR3 has 14 amino acids. Looked up from germline, CDR1 is SGHTS and CDR2 is YDEGEE. V was clipped by 0 bases and J by 6 bases; unmatched bases: 5. Here the CDR3 reads CASSLGQGLSEAFF. CDR3 DNA: TGTGCCAGCAGCTTGGGACAGGGACTATCTGAAGCTTTCTTT.

This clonotype was observed at least ten times. This chain connects TRBV3-1 to TRBJ2-1; D remains ambiguous. The CDR3 has 15 amino acids. The germline V gene has CDR1 LGHDT and CDR2 YNNKEL (reference sequence). The V end lost 1 base, the J end lost 0 bases, and 7 bases lay between the germline ends. The CDR3 region is CASSQGLYSYNEQFF. The DNA of the CDR3 is TGTGCCAGCAGCCAAGGGCTCTACTCCTACAATGAGCAGTTCTTC.

V usage is TRBV3-1 and J usage is TRBJ1-6; 7 bases are a match to TRBD1. The CDR3 runs to 12 residues. Germline V gene data show CDR1 as LGHDT and CDR2 as YNNKEL (reference sequence). Germline trimming cut 5 bases from V and 17 bases from J; bases unmatched to any gene: 9. Here the CDR3 DNA reads TGTGCCAGCAGCGCTACCGGGACAGTAGTCCACTTT. It encodes CASSATGTVVHF.

This clonotype was seen a few times. CDR3 DNA sequence: TGCAGTGCTAGCAGGGGGGACCGGGAGCTGTTTTTT. It is translated as CSASRGDRELFF. The chain recombines TRBV20-1 with TRBJ2-2, with D possibly TRBD1 on 7 matching bases. The V gene's germline CDR1 is DFQATT and CDR2 SNEGSKA (reference sequence). The CDR3 is 12 amino acids. V was trimmed by 3 bases and J by 9 bases, leaving 11 bases between them.

This clonotype has more than one count but fewer than ten. This chain links TRBV7-2 with TRBJ2-5; 9 bases are a match to TRBD1. The length of the CDR3 is 15 residues. The V and J ends lost 5 bases and 5 bases, in that order; junction bases with no gene match: 9. CDR1 and CDR2 from the germline V gene are SGHTA and FQGNSA. CDR3 sequence (DNA): TGTGCCAGCAGCGTACAGGGGGCCCCGATGGAGACCCAGTACTTC. Protein sequence: CASSVQGAPMETQYF.

The chain couples TRBV20-1 to TRBJ2-1; 10 nucleotides line up with TRBD2. The junction had 6 bases not matched to a gene; V was cut back by 7 bases and J by 0 bases. Germline V gives CDR1 DFQATT, CDR2 SNEGSKA (reference sequence). CDR3 length equals 15 residues. CDR3 region: CSVPASGSSYNEQFF. DNA for the CDR3: TGCAGTGTCCCGGCTAGCGGGAGCTCCTACAATGAGCAGTTCTTC.

This clonotype was picked up a small number of times. The CDR3 region has the DNA TGCAGCTTCACAGGGGGGGGCACAGATACGCAGTATTTT. Protein: CSFTGGGTDTQYF. J is TRBJ2-3 and V is TRBV29-1, with D maybe TRBD1 (8 bases). V lost 8 bases and J lost 1, with 13 bases in between. This CDR3 contains 13 residues. Per germline, CDR1 SQVTM and CDR2 ANQGSEA.

V usage is TRBV4-3 and J usage is TRBJ2-3; TRBD2 matches 9 bases. Germline lookup yields CDR1 LGHNA and CDR2 YSLEER. Trimming removed 0 bases from V and 5 bases from J; junction bases left unmatched: 12. CDR3 length: 18 amino acids. The CDR3: CASSQDAVAGGQGDTQYF. In DNA form, the CDR3 reads TGCGCCAGCAGCCAAGATGCGGTGGCGGGGGGGCAGGGAGATACGCAGTATTTT.

A few counts support this clonotype. The rearrangement uses TRBV15 and TRBJ2-3; TRBD1 aligns across 12 bases. This CDR3 comprises 18 residues. Germline-derived CDR1 and CDR2 are LNHNV and YYDKDF (reference sequence). V was clipped by 0 bases and J by 2 bases; unmatched bases: 6. The CDR3 here is CATSRDRGQGAPTDTQYF. Here the CDR3 DNA reads TGTGCCACCAGCAGAGATAGGGGACAGGGGGCTCCCACAGATACGCAGTATTTT.

The rearrangement links TRBV5-1 to TRBJ2-3; 7 bases line up with TRBD2. Germline values: CDR1 SGHRS, CDR2 YFSETQ. Unmatched junction bases numbered 12, after V lost 4 bases and J lost 1 base. The CDR3 totals 17 residues. The CDR3 loop is CASSPPLGLAGTDTQYF. Here the CDR3 DNA reads TGCGCCAGCAGCCCCCCCTTGGGGCTAGCGGGCACAGATACGCAGTATTTT.

This clonotype was seen only a few times. The chain carries TRBV7-6 and TRBJ1-3, with a tentative D call TRBD1 (6 bases). Germline CDR1 and CDR2: SGHVS and FNYEAQ. The CDR3 runs to 16 residues. V was clipped by 1 base and J by 2 bases, with 12 bases between them. The CDR3: CASSLEVGGPGNTIYF. The DNA of the CDR3 is TGTGCCAGCAGCTTAGAGGTCGGGGGGCCTGGAAACACCATATATTTT.

The V call is TRBV11-2, the J call TRBJ2-3; D is uncertain. This CDR3 comprises 14 residues. The V and J ends lost 5 bases and 5 bases respectively, with 14 bases between them. Germline-derived CDR1 and CDR2 are SGHAT and FQNNGV. The DNA for the CDR3 is TGTGCCAGCAGCGGACGACTGACTGTAGATACGCAGTATTTT. As protein: CASSGRLTVDTQYF.

This clonotype was picked up many times. CDR3 sequence reads: CASIPGQGRGGELFF. Written as DNA, the CDR3 is TGTGCCAGCATCCCCGGACAGGGTCGGGGCGGGGAGCTGTTTTTT. V gene TRBV12-3 or TRBV12-4 combines with J gene TRBJ2-2, with 8 bases aligning to TRBD1. The CDR3 has 15 residues. V was clipped by 7 bases and J by 7 bases; unmatched bases: 11.

J is TRBJ2-3 and V is TRBV20-1, with 9 bases fitting TRBD1. Trimming removed 5 bases from V and 4 bases from J; junction bases left unmatched: 7. The CDR3 extends over 14 amino acids. In germline, CDR1 is DFQATT, CDR2 SNEGSKA (reference sequence). The DNA for the CDR3 is TGCAGTGCTGGACAGGGGTATCGTTCAGATACGCAGTATTTT. This sequence encodes CSAGQGYRSDTQYF.

This clonotype showed up just a few times. V usage is TRBV7-2 and J usage is TRBJ1-6; D is undetermined. Trimming stripped 5 bases from V and 6 bases from J, with 11 bases between. Germline lookup yields CDR1 SGHTA and CDR2 FQGNSA. CDR3 length equals 14 residues. In DNA form, the CDR3 reads TGTGCCAGCAGCGGATTACAGTTTAATTCACCCCTCCACTTT. Its protein is CASSGLQFNSPLHF.

This clonotype was seen more than once but under ten times. The chain has TRBV4-2 and TRBJ2-1, with 14 bases matching TRBD2. V trimming: 0 bases; J trimming: 12 bases; junction bases outside the gene matches: 10. The CDR3 covers 17 residues. Germline V gene data show CDR1 as LGHNA and CDR2 as YNFKEQ. CDR3 loop: CASSQDPGTSGRIGQFF. CDR3 DNA sequence: TGTGCCAGCAGCCAAGACCCTGGGACTAGCGGGAGAATTGGGCAGTTCTTC.

This chain joins TRBV5-1 and TRBJ2-7, with D possibly matching TRBD1 (5 bases). The CDR3 has 15 amino acids. V was clipped by 4 bases and J by 3 bases, with 17 bases between them. In germline, CDR1 is SGHRS, CDR2 YFSETQ. The CDR3 region is CASSLVNGQGYEQYF. The CDR3 bases are TGCGCCAGCAGCCTAGTTAACGGGCAGGGCTACGAGCAGTACTTC.